This is a list of T cell receptor beta chains from one sample in a study of neoadjuvant anti-PD-1 for oral cavity cancer. The method was immunoSEQ multiplex PCR; TCRdb's version includes in-frame clones alone and lacks a portion of them. The data contain 20,000 to 25,000 clones, less than 50% of them seen just once; the ten biggest clones take up almost 40%. The sample was tumor tissue, taken after nivolumab (anti-PD-1) treatment. These receptors were taken from a person between 35 and 79 years old with oral cavity squamous cell carcinoma. The CDR3 runs from the conserved cysteine through the conserved F or W. A D gene is named only where the DNA matches it firmly. Size tells how often a clone was seen (once, few, many) or the class of an expanded clone, and some rows leave it out.

once,.,TRBJ2-7,TRBV21-1,CASSNLLDRGSSYEQYF,TGTGCCAGCAGCAACCTTTTGGACAGGGGCTCTTCCTACGAGCAGTACTTC
.,.,TRBJ1-6,TRBV5-6,CASSLGQTNNSPLHF,TGTGCCAGCAGCTTGGGGCAGACTAATAATTCACCCCTCCACTTT
once,.,TRBJ1-3,TRBV7-7,CASSSSRGSGNTIYF,TGTGCCAGCAGCTCCTCGAGGGGCTCTGGAAACACCATATATTTT
.,.,TRBJ2-2,TRBV4-3,CASSPGEGTNTGELFF,TGCGCCAGCAGCCCAGGTGAGGGAACGAACACCGGGGAGCTGTTTTTT
many,.,TRBJ2-2,TRBV29-1,CSARQGGVTGELFF,TGCAGCGCTAGACAGGGAGGGGTCACCGGGGAGCTGTTTTTT
.,.,TRBJ1-4,TRBV6-1,CASSGTRSLEKLFF,TGTGCCAGCAGTGGGACGCGATCTCTTGAAAAACTGTTTTTT
.,TRBD1,TRBJ1-1,TRBV5-6,CASSLWDRPSGTEAFF,TGTGCCAGCAGCTTATGGGACAGGCCCAGCGGTACTGAAGCTTTCTTT
.,.,TRBJ1-6,TRBV6-5,CASSPRPGVGPPLHF,TGTGCCAGCAGTCCCAGACCGGGAGTAGGGCCACCCCTCCACTTT
few,.,TRBJ2-7,TRBV11-3,CASSRDGSYEQYF,TGTGCCAGCAGTCGAGACGGTTCCTACGAGCAGTACTTC
.,TRBD2,TRBJ2-3,TRBV11-2,CASSLRRGDTDTQYF,TGTGCCAGCAGCTTAAGACGGGGGGACACAGATACGCAGTATTTT
few,.,TRBJ1-1,TRBV7-7,CASSFSDTTTEAFF,TGTGCCAGCAGCTTCAGTGACACAACCACTGAAGCTTTCTTT
.,.,TRBJ1-1,TRBV5-1,CASSFQVNTEAFF,TGCGCCAGCAGCTTTCAGGTTAACACTGAAGCTTTCTTT
.,TRBD1,TRBJ1-5,TRBV5-5,CASSLTGEVHQPQHF,TGTGCCAGCAGCTTGACAGGGGAAGTCCATCAGCCCCAGCATTTT
.,.,TRBJ2-7,TRBV9,CASSAGRGNEQYF,TGTGCCAGCAGCGCTGGGAGAGGGAACGAGCAGTACTTC
few,.,TRBJ2-5,TRBV6-1,CASREASRETQYF,TGTGCCAGCAGGGAGGCTAGCCGGGAGACCCAGTACTTC
.,.,TRBJ1-2,TRBV15,CATSRAANYGYTF,TGTGCCACCAGCAGAGCGGCTAACTATGGCTACACCTTC
.,.,TRBJ2-3,TRBV10-3,CAISESRNTDTQYF,TGTGCCATCAGTGAGTCGAGGAACACAGATACGCAGTATTTT
.,TRBD1,TRBJ2-1,TRBV5-4,CASSFLWTGVGNEQFF,TGTGCCAGCAGCTTTTTATGGACAGGGGTCGGGAATGAGCAGTTCTTC
few,.,TRBJ1-2,TRBV19,CASSRPRAAHMVYTF,TGTGCCAGTAGTAGACCCAGGGCCGCACATATGGTTTACACCTTC